This T cell receptor (beta chain) was captured by sequencing in a study of shared clonotypes between healthy human individuals. Trimming took 4 bases from V and 0 from J, leaving 15 bases between them. Germline V CDR1 and CDR2: SGHNT, YYREEE (reference sequence). The CDR3 contains 16 residues. Sequencing was performed with immunoSEQ multiplex PCR; in TCRdb, only in-frame clones are kept and a portion is missing. The data contain 1.5 million to 2.5 million clones, approximately 94% of them singletons. Naive CD8 cells, CD45RO-negative and positively selected for CCR7, excluded terminally differentiated effector memory CD45RA+ cells.

Sequencing was performed on naive CD8+ T cells sorted from blood. The receptor was isolated from a man between 18 and 35 years old in good health. The rearrangement joins TRBV5-4 to TRBJ2-3, with D tentatively TRBD2 (5 bases). CDR3 residues: CASSRPVASSTDTQYF. In DNA, the CDR3 is TGTGCCAGCAGCCGCCCGGTGGCTAGCAGCACAGATACGCAGTATTTT.